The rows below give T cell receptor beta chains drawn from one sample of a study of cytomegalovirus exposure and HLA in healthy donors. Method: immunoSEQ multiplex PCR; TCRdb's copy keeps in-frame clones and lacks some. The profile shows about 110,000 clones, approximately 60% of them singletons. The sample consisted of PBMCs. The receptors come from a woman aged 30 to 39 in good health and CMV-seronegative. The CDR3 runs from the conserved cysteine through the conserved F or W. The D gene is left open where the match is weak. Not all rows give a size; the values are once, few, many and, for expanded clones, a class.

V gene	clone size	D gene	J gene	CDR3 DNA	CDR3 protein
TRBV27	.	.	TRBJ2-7	TGTGCCAGCAGCCCCGCAAGGAGCTCCTACGAGCAGTACTTC	CASSPARSSYEQYF
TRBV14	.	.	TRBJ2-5	TGTGCCAGCAGCCATCGGGGGTGGAGAGAGACCCAGTACTTC	CASSHRGWRETQYF
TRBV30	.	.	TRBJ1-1	TGTGCCTGGAGTGGCACGCCAACGGCTGAAGCTTTCTTT	CAWSGTPTAEAFF
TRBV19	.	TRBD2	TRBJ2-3	TGTGCCAGTAGCCTAGCGGTACTGAGGGCTAGCACAGATACGCAGTATTTT	CASSLAVLRASTDTQYF
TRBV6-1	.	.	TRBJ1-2	TGTGCCAGCAGTGACAGGGCTTCGGATGGCTACACCTTC	CASSDRASDGYTF
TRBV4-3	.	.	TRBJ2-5	TGCGCCAGCAGCCAAGACGCTAGTGGGAGGACCCAGTACTTC	CASSQDASGRTQYF
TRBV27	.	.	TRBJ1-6	TGTGCCAGCAGTTACGACAGTTATAATTCACCCCTCCACTTT	CASSYDSYNSPLHF
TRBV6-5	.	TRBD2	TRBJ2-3	TGTGCCAGCAGCCCGACTAGCGGGGTCACAGATACGCAGTATTTT	CASSPTSGVTDTQYF
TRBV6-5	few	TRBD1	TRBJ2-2	TGTGCCAGCAGAAGACAGGGGGCGAGCACCGGGGAGCTGTTTTTT	CASRRQGASTGELFF
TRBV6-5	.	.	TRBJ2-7	TGTGCCAGCAGGCCTCAGACTGACGCCTACGAGCAGTACTTC	CASRPQTDAYEQYF
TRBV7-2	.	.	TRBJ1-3	TGTGCCAGCAGCTTAGTTTTAGGACAGCCGGGCTCTGGAAACACCATATATTTT	CASSLVLGQPGSGNTIYF
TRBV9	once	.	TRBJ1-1	TGTGCCAGCAGCGTACGCGGGACGGACACTGAAGCTTTCTTT	CASSVRGTDTEAFF
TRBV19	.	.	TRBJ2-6	TGTGCCAGTAGTTCACAGGGTTTTGGGGCCAACGTCCTGACTTTC	CASSSQGFGANVLTF
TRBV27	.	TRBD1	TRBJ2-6	TGTGCCAGCAGTTCCAACCGACAGGGGTGGTCTGGGGCCAACGTCCTGACTTTC	CASSSNRQGWSGANVLTF
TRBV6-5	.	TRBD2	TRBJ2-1	TGTGCCAGCAGTTACTCGCCGGGACTAGCGGACCATGAGCAGTTCTTC	CASSYSPGLADHEQFF
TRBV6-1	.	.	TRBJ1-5	TGTGCCAGCAGTGGAGACAGTCCCAATCAGCCCCAGCATTTT	CASSGDSPNQPQHF
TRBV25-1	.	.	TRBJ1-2	TGTGCCAGCAGTGATCCCTCACAAGGGGGAGCTAACTATGGCTACACCTTC	CASSDPSQGGANYGYTF
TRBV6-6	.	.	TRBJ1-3	TGTGCCAGCACCCCGGACAGTCGTGGAAACACCATATATTTT	CASTPDSRGNTIYF
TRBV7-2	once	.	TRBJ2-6	TGTGCCAGCAGCTTAAAGGTGGGGCGTGGGGCCAACGTCCTGACTTTC	CASSLKVGRGANVLTF
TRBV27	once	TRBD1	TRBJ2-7	TGTGCCAGCAGTTCCGGGACAGGGGGCGGGGAGCAGTACTTC	CASSSGTGGGEQYF
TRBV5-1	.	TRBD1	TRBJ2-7	TGCGCCAGCAACGTGGGACAGGGGTTCCACGAGCAGTACTTC	CASNVGQGFHEQYF
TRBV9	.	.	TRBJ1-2	TGTGCCAGCAGCGCAGGGCTTTTCGGCTACACCTTC	CASSAGLFGYTF
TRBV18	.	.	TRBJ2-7	TGTGCCAGCTCACCCGGACCCAGTGGGAGGTACGAGCAGTACTTC	CASSPGPSGRYEQYF
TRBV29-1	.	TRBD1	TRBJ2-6	TGCAGCGTTTGGGGCCAGGGGGCATCTGGGGCCAACGTCCTGACTTTC	CSVWGQGASGANVLTF
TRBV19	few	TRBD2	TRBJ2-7	TGTGCCAGTAGCACTAGCGGTGTTTCCTACGAGCAGTACTTC	CASSTSGVSYEQYF
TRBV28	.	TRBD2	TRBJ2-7	TGTGCCAGCAGTCTACCGGGAGGGTCCTACGAGCAGTACTTC	CASSLPGGSYEQYF
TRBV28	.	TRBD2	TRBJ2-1	TGTGCCAGCAGACCGGGACTAGCGGGAGGGAAGGACTACAATGAGCAGTTCTTC	CASRPGLAGGKDYNEQFF
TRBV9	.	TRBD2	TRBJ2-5	TGTGCCAGCAGCGTGGGGACTAGCGACCAAGAGACCCAGTACTTC	CASSVGTSDQETQYF
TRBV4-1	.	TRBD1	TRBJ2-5	TGCGCCAGCAGCCAAGACCAGGACAGGGTGGTGTTAGGGACCCAGTACTTC	CASSQDQDRVVLGTQYF
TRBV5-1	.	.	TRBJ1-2	TGCGCCAGCAGCGACGGGTTTAACTATGGCTACACCTTC	CASSDGFNYGYTF
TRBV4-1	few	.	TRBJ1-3	TGCGCCAGCAGCCTCGTCGGGAAGAGCTCTGGAAACACCATATATTTT	CASSLVGKSSGNTIYF
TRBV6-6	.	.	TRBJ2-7	TGTGCCAGCAGTTACTCTTTGGACTACGAGCAGTACTTC	CASSYSLDYEQYF
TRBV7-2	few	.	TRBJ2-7	TGTGCCAGCAGCTTCGGAGGCGCCAACCGGTACGAGCAGTACTTC	CASSFGGANRYEQYF
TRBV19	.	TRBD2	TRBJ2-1	TGTGCCAGCGCTAGCGGTTACATCAATGAGCAGTTCTTC	CASASGYINEQFF
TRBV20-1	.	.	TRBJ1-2	TGCAGTGTTAGAGTGAGCTATGGCTACACCTTC	CSVRVSYGYTF